The clone carrying this T cell receptor (beta chain) came up many times. No antigen is known for it. TCRdb passed the reads through MiXCR, listing each CDR3 protein once. The sample consists of about 920,000 distinct CDR3 sequences, 25% to 40% of them appearing once. This sample was included in a study of T cell repertoires in cytomegalovirus infection. Study summary: Selected CMV epitopes included recently identified HLA-C-restricted ones as well as well-studied HLA-B-restricted ones. Both CMV infection and a matching HLA type were indicated by public TCR beta signatures.

Notes on the study in general: The ex vivo response showed dominance by HLA-C-restricted CMV-specific TCR beta clonotypes. Of the TCR beta families, the public ones yielded a cumulative frequency that identified carriers of CMV plus the relevant HLA.

V lost 1 base and J lost 8, with 11 bases in between. Germline CDR1 and CDR2: SGHVS and FQNEAQ. The CDR3 has 14 residues. The TCR comes from a human donor in good health (CMV status not recorded). Some clones in this sample may be carry-over from other donors' samples. Source: cultured CD8+ T cells from PBMCs, taken from culture after CMV antigen stimulation. The rearrangement joins TRBV7-8 to TRBJ1-4; D is undetermined. CDR3 DNA: TGTGCCAGCAGCTTAGTCGGGAGTGGGGAAAAACTGTTTTTT. As protein: CASSLVGSGEKLFF.